Described below is a single T cell receptor (beta chain) sequence and its context. It lacks a known antigen. Base qualities are not at hand, and no much larger clone is one base apart. The sample is drawn from a study of cytomegalovirus exposure and HLA in healthy donors (TCRdb year 2017). Regarding the study in general: An earlier analysis of 587 of the donors reported roughly 270 Gb of sequence data and around 110 million unique TCR beta sequences from around 200 million T cells. An early release covering about 600 HLA-typed donors comprised about 300 gigabases of sequencing data and around 86 million unique TCR sequences. Of the roughly 430 genotyped donors, 81% fell in the genetic ancestry cluster associated with self-reported Caucasian donors. The study aimed to test whether cataloging public T cell receptors could reveal signatures of past pathogen exposure. Using immunosequencing, the study profiled T cell repertoires from about 620 subjects and related those repertoires to cytomegalovirus serostatus. Along with the approximately 600-subject first cohort, a separate validation cohort of more than 90 different subjects was used. To predict cytomegalovirus infection status, the study brought together high-throughput TCR immunosequencing, statistical association of individual TCRs with disease status, and machine learning. In a later analysis, previously published TCR beta repertoires from about 670 donors were re-analyzed and high-resolution HLA genotyping was added so that TCR occurrence patterns could be studied. Rather than drawing on any new phenotypic data, the later analysis identified candidate immune exposures from TCR beta sequences and the way those sequences occurred across donors. An earlier analysis of roughly 580 of the donors used high-throughput TCR beta sequencing to judge whether each TCR beta V gene segment behaved as functional or pseudogenic. Donor age, sex, ethnicity and CMV serostatus were compiled together with the repertoire data. A later genetic analysis used genome-wide SNP genotypes for about 65% of the roughly 670 donors, treating that subset as a discovery cohort. All discovery cohort repertoires had been generated using a single sequencing platform. HLA typing covered class I and class II loci at four-digit resolution. Typing coverage varied by locus: about 629-630 donors for A, B, C, DRB1 and DQB1; some 520 for DQA1; more than 600 for DPA1; 450 to 480 for DPB1. Four or five DR-DQ haplotypes were handled as single units for association and clustering, since linkage in the cohort was strong. Among about 400 genotyped donors of the cohort, an average of approximately 220,000 unique TCR beta nucleotide sequences was sequenced per donor, of which about 18% were non-productive. Study-wide conclusions, independent of this receptor: A further reported finding was that TCR beta sequences accurately predicted the HLA-A and HLA-B alleles for most subjects in the first cohort. A later analysis found that HLA-associated TCR beta chains were more clonally expanded and had lower generation probabilities than equally common non-associated chains. Assigning TCR associations to individual alleles was difficult when HLA alleles, especially DR and DQ, strongly co-occurred. The cohort was sequenced for TCR beta chains only, and without alpha or paired-chain data the features that could be detected were limited. An association between a missense DCLRE1C variant and V-gene and J-gene trimming of TCR beta chains was found in a later genetic analysis and replicated in an independent cohort. According to a later genetic analysis, donors in an Asian-associated ancestry cluster had fewer N-insertions in productive TCRs than the approximately 610-donor mean. Seventeen rarely observed V segments, including chromosome 9 orphons, were excluded from the earlier analysis of approximately 500 of the donors because counts were too low. Linkage disequilibrium might explain the correlated functional status among segregating V segments, but an unknown experimental factor could not be excluded. In vitro tests confirmed that a few of the cytomegalovirus-associated TCR beta chains recognize cytomegalovirus antigens. While some public TCRs were present in many individuals, most TCR sequences turned up only very rarely across donors. HLA typing was unavailable for some donors at each locus, so association tests used only the typed subset. Several of the top co-occurrence clusters appeared to be linked to parvovirus B19, influenza, CMV and Epstein-Barr virus, according to a later analysis. The classifier was reported to diagnose cytomegalovirus status with high specificity and sensitivity in both the original cohort and the validation cohort. It was suggested by the authors that the approach could potentially be generalized to other disease states and immunological phenotypes. The sequencing pipeline was judged likely to have produced a cluster of highly shared sequence variants as a technical artifact. In a later analysis, TCR association rates were found to vary across HLA loci, with the most associated TCRs seen for DRB1 alleles and the fewest for HLA-C alleles. The study gave a list of 150 to 200 TCR beta chains associated with cytomegalovirus. A later analysis found that most CMV-associated TCR beta chains appeared HLA-restricted, with HLA associations seemingly driven largely by CMV exposure. Immune exposure information for the cohort was limited to CMV serostatus. Specific HLA alleles were associated with some 15,000 TCR beta sequences at a false discovery rate of 0.05 in a later analysis. Roughly uniform sequencing depth across donors was assumed in presence/absence analyses, although this assumption may not hold. Broadly in line with IMGT annotations, most TCR beta V segments showed up in productive rearrangements about 87% or about 30% of the time in an earlier analysis of 587 of the donors. Some IMGT-functional V segments, including TRBV6-2 and TRBV6-3, could not be told apart with the 87-base-pair reads, so those segments were excluded.

V lost 8 bases and J lost 6 bases; the stretch between them is 11 bases long. As encoded in the germline V gene, CDR1 is SNHLY while CDR2 is FYNNEI. The CDR3 runs 12 amino acids, cysteine and phenylalanine included. The CDR3 DNA has 36 bases and is translated from base 1. The library was produced with the immunoSEQ multiplex PCR assay. A mixture of 60 forward primers for TCR Vbeta segments and 13 reverse primers for TCR Jbeta segments was used in the multiplex PCR. The CDR3 region of rearranged TCR beta genes was amplified from genomic DNA by a multiplex PCR assay. The Illumina HiSeq System was used to sequence the amplified TCR beta libraries as 87-base-pair reads. For the original study's pipeline: In a later analysis, 70 million to 95 million unique TCR beta chains were counted across the 666 repertoires, and about 10 million of these chains were shared by at least two donors. A nearest-neighbor algorithm error-corrected the raw reads and collapsed the reads into unique sequences, merging closely related sequences to remove PCR and sequencing errors. V, D and J gene segments were assigned by aligning CDR3 sequences to IMGT reference sequences. For a sequence to be retained, a match of at least six nucleotides to both a V gene segment and a J gene segment was required. Rearrangements were called productive when the CDR3 lacked stop codons and stayed in frame with V and J; all others were non-productive. Following IMGT convention, CDR3 was defined as the stretch from the second conserved V-encoded cysteine to the conserved J-encoded phenylalanine. Sequences without an unambiguous match to a single V gene segment were excluded from the earlier analysis of 450 to 750 of the donors. In an earlier analysis of approximately 550 of the donors, V segments were called functional above 56.7% productive rearrangements and were called segregating when the between-donor standard deviation exceeded 5%. A statistical classification framework was built to diagnose cytomegalovirus status from the catalog of TCR beta chain sequences. In a later analysis, TCR nucleotide sequences were compared against IMGT/GENE-DB human TR gene sequences so that V and J genes could be assigned. The TCRdist pipeline was used in a later analysis to assign CDR3 sequences and most-parsimonious VDJ recombination scenarios. In a later analysis, each TCR beta chain was defined by its CDR3 amino acid sequence together with its V-gene family, and reads without a unique V-gene family were excluded. In a later analysis, 500 to 700 highly shared, low-generation-probability nucleotide sequences were removed to address suspected cross-contamination and a sequencing artifact. A later analysis calculated a clonal expansion index for each public chain from normalized within-repertoire ranks of inferred template counts. In a later analysis, generation probabilities were computed using a VDJ recombination model fitted to out-of-frame rearrangements, and the results were checked against IGoR. In a later analysis, TCR-TCR, TCR-HLA and TCR-CMV co-occurrence was scored with hypergeometric tests, and a repertoire-size bias correction was applied to TCR pairs. False discovery rates were estimated in a later analysis by permuting HLA or CMV assignments 20 times. In a later analysis, co-occurring TCRs were grouped with DBSCAN, and TCRdist sequence similarity was added when clustering was performed within HLA-allele-positive subsets. Repertoires with fewer than 30,000 or more than 120,000 public chains, plus five repertoires with anomalous nucleotide sharing, were excluded from co-occurrence clustering. Here the immuneACCESS table is served through TCRdb, limited to in-frame sequences with V and J called. Missing clones are a known gap in these copies; in checked studies unresolved V genes cover under half, and the rest lacks a known reason. That table is the source of V, J and clone size, and D and trimming were worked out from the DNA. The sample records approximately 150,000 clones, around 80% of which are singletons. The top ten clonotypes cover more than 3.5% of the sample.

In total, roughly 670 healthy bone marrow donors made up the cohort. All cohort members were sampled while nominally healthy, although unrecorded immune exposures were likely present. The donor tested CMV seronegative and was one of the 352 seronegative cohort members. Every donor gave a peripheral blood sample, and the peripheral blood mononuclear cells from that sample were used for TCR beta sequencing. Genomic DNA extraction from the blood cell samples was performed with the Qiagen DNeasy Blood Extraction Kit. The rearrangement joined TRBV2 to TRBJ1-3; the D segment cannot be called with confidence. This clonotype originated in a man aged 35 to 55 in good health and CMV-seronegative. The source material was PBMCs. In nucleotides, the sequence is TGTGCCAGCTTCCCAGGTTTAAACACCATATATTTT. Its translation is CASFPGLNTIYF.